One and the same sample provided the 13 T cell receptor beta chains below, sequenced in a study of Ad26.COV2.S vaccination and SARS-CoV-2 variants. Documented treatment: over 15 received Ad26.COV2.S at low or high dose, single or two shots; about 5 received placebo; per-sample allocation not given. Collection of samples fell on day 63 after the first vaccine or placebo injection. Measured with immunoSEQ multiplex PCR; TCRdb has only the in-frame clones, and not every one. The sample includes around 300,000 clones, about 87% of them seen just once. This material consisted of peripheral blood, taken in a trial of Ad26.COV2.S vaccine versus placebo. The origin of the receptors is a person between 18 and 65 years old who received the Ad26.COV2.S COVID-19 vaccine or a placebo.

The DNA for the CDR3 is TGTGCCAGCTCACCACCGGGGTTAAAGACCTTAAGGGGAGCTTTCTTT. This translates into CASSPPGLKTLRGAFF. The genes are TRBV18 and TRBJ1-1; the D gene is possibly TRBD1 (5 bases). Trimming stripped 0 bases from V and 10 bases from J, with 21 bases between. The CDR3 length is 16 residues. CDR1 KGHSH and CDR2 LQKENI come from the germline V gene.

As DNA, the CDR3 is TGTGCCAGCAGCTCCCCGGACAGGGTAACCTATGGCTACACCTTC. Its protein is CASSSPDRVTYGYTF. This chain connects TRBV7-9 to TRBJ1-2; TRBD1 agrees at 8 bases. The CDR3 consists of 15 residues. Germline lookup yields CDR1 SEHNR and CDR2 FQNEAQ (reference sequence). Germline trimming cut 4 bases from V and 4 bases from J; bases unmatched to any gene: 8.

This clone was detected only once. V is TRBV5-8 and J is TRBJ2-2; D ambiguous. The CDR3 runs 14 residues. Germline V gene sequence: CDR1 SGHTS, CDR2 YDEGEE. The V end lost 4 bases, the J end lost 7 bases, and 14 bases lay between the germline ends. The CDR3 here is CASSITRTIGELFF. CDR3 coding DNA: TGTGCCAGCAGCATTACAAGGACCATCGGGGAGCTGTTTTTT.

The sample holds one count of this clone. This chain uses TRBV6-4 with TRBJ1-5; D gene uncertain. Looked up from germline, CDR1 is MRHNA and CDR2 is SNTAGT. Trimming removed 3 bases from V and 4 bases from J, with 7 bases in between. The CDR3 spans 13 residues. This chain's CDR3 is CASSESINQPQHF. CDR3 coding DNA: TGTGCCAGCAGTGAAAGTATTAATCAGCCCCAGCATTTT.

CDR3 residues: CASSPRQSNEKLFF. CDR3 nucleotides: TGCGCCAGCAGCCCGAGACAGAGTAATGAAAAACTGTTTTTT. V gene TRBV4-1 combines with J gene TRBJ1-4, with D maybe TRBD1 (5 bases). Trimming pared 4 bases from V and 4 bases from J, leaving 10 bases between. Germline CDR1 reads MGHRA; CDR2 reads YSYEKL. The CDR3 is 14 amino acids.

The rearrangement uses TRBV5-1 and TRBJ2-2; D unclear. V was cut by 1 base and J by 6 bases, with 7 bases left in between. Germline CDR1 and CDR2: SGHRS and YFSETQ. CDR3 length: 13 residues. In DNA form, the CDR3 reads TGCGCCAGCAGCTTGAGGGCTCCCGGGGAGCTGTTTTTT. It specifies CASSLRAPGELFF.

The chain uses TRBV6-5 and TRBJ2-5, with 8 bases that match TRBD1. The CDR3 is 16 amino acids. Germline CDR1 is MNHEY and CDR2 is SVGAGI. J was trimmed by 5 bases and V by 2 bases; bases with no gene match: 10. CDR3 nucleotides: TGTGCCAGCAGTTACCGAGGGTCCAGGGGGCGGGAGACCCAGTACTTC. Protein product: CASSYRGSRGRETQYF.

V usage is TRBV10-3 and J usage is TRBJ1-5, with 9 bases fitting TRBD1. CDR1 is ENHRY, CDR2 SYGVKD, per germline. Germline trimming cut 0 bases from V and 2 bases from J; bases unmatched to any gene: 5. The CDR3 is 17 amino acids. This CDR3 reads CAISESDRGIGNQPQHF. The CDR3 region has the DNA TGTGCCATCAGTGAGTCGGACAGGGGAATAGGCAATCAGCCCCAGCATTTT.

The J gene is TRBJ1-2, the V gene TRBV4-3; no clear D gene. V dropped 7 bases and J dropped 0 bases, with 18 bases sitting between them. The CDR3 sequence is 16 residues long. CDR1 is LGHNA, CDR2 YSLEER, per germline. The CDR3 sequence: CASKRDIAVSNYGYTF. The CDR3 DNA is TGCGCCAGCAAAAGGGATATCGCGGTCTCTAACTATGGCTACACCTTC.

V gene TRBV30 combines with J gene TRBJ2-2, with a weak D call TRBD1 (6 bases). The germline gives CDR1 GTSNPN, CDR2 SVGIG (reference sequence). The CDR3 contains 15 residues. V was pared by 2 bases and J by 4 bases, with 14 bases between. The CDR3 nucleotides are TGTGCCTGGAGTCGAAGTAGCAGGGGCACCGGGGAGCTGTTTTTT. Encoded protein: CAWSRSSRGTGELFF. The full variable domain, completed using reference TRBV30 and TRBJ2-2, is SQTIHQWPATLVQPVGSPLSLECTVEGTSNPNLYWYRQAAGRGLQLLFYSVGIGQISSEVPQNLSASRPQDRQFILSSKKLLLSDSGFYLCAWSRSSRGTGELFFGEGSRLTVL.

The chain carries TRBV12-5 and TRBJ1-1; no clear D gene. The V end lost 5 bases, the J end lost 7 bases, and 17 bases lay between the germline ends. From germline, CDR1 is LGHNT and CDR2 FRNRAP. The CDR3 has 14 residues. The CDR3 bases are TGTGCTAGTGGTAAGGAAGGGTGGTCGAGTGAAGCTTTCTTT. As protein: CASGKEGWSSEAFF.

The chain employs TRBV20-1 and TRBJ2-1; D not resolved. V lost 3 bases and J 0 bases, leaving 15 bases between the germline ends. The CDR3 runs 16 residues. Looked up from germline, CDR1 is DFQATT and CDR2 is SNEGSKA (reference sequence). This CDR3 is CSASPPGRSSYNEQFF. DNA of the CDR3: TGCAGTGCTAGTCCGCCAGGCCGGAGCTCCTACAATGAGCAGTTCTTC.

This clone was observed once. The chain employs TRBV5-4 and TRBJ1-6; tentatively, D is TRBD1 (5 bases). The CDR3 is 14 amino acids. Looked up from germline, CDR1 is SGHNT and CDR2 is YYREEE (reference sequence). The V gene lost 1 base and the J gene lost 7 bases, with 9 bases spanning the gap. The CDR3 here is CASSLQGRNSPLHF. The CDR3 DNA is TGTGCCAGCAGCTTGCAGGGACGGAATTCACCCCTCCACTTT.